In its sample, the clone carrying this T cell receptor (beta chain) was seen once. Its target is unknown. The table came from immunoSEQ multiplex PCR; TCRdb's copy has only in-frame clones and leaves some out. Among about 94,000 clones, about 91% were seen once, and the ten largest hold 0.5%. These data belong to a study of graft-versus-host responses after intestinal transplantation. V lost 0 bases to trimming and J lost 7 bases, with 9 bases between them. CDR3 size: 13 residues. Looked up from germline, CDR1 is SGHAT and CDR2 is FQNNGV. The material sequenced was unstimulated CD8+ T cells sorted from spleen or lymph node cells, taken before intestinal transplant. V gene TRBV11-2 combines with J gene TRBJ1-2; D unclear. The TCR comes from a human donor who received an intestinal transplant. The CDR3 bases are TGTGCCAGCAGCTTAGACAGTGGAGGTGGCTACACCTTC. The encoded protein is CASSLDSGGGYTF.